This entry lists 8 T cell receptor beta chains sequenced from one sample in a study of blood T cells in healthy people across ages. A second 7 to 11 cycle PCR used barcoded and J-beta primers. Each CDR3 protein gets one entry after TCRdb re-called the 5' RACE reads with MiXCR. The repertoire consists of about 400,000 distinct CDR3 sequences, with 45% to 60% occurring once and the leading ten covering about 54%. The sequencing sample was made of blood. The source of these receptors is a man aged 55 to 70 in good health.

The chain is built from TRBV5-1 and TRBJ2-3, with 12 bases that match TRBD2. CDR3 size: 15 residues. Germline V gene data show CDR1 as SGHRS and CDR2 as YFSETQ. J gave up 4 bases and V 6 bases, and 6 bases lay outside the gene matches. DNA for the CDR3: TGCGCCAGCACCCTGACTAGCGGGAGTTCAGATACGCAGTATTTT. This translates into CASTLTSGSSDTQYF.

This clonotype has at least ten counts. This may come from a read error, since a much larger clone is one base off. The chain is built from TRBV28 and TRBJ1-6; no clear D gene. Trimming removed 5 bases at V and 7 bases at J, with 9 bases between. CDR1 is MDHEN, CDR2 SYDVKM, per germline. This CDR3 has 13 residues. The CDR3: CASSGWPNSPLHF. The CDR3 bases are TGTGCCAGCAGTGGATGGCCGAATTCACCCCTCCACTTT.

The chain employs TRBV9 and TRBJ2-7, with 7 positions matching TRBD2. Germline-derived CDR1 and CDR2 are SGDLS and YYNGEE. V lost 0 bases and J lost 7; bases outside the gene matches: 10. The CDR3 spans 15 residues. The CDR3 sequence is CASSVASGEGEEQYF. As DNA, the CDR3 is TGTGCCAGCAGCGTAGCATCCGGGGAGGGTGAAGAGCAGTACTTC.

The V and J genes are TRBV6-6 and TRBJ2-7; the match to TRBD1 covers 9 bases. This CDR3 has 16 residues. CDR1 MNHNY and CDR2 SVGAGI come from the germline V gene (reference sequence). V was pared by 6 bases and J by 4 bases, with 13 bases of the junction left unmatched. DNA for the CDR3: TGTGCCAGCAGGCACGTACAGGGGGCAAGTTGGTACGAGCAGTACTTC. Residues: CASRHVQGASWYEQYF.

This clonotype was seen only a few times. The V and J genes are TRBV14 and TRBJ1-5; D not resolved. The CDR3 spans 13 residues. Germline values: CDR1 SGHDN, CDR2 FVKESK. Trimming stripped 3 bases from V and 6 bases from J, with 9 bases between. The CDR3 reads CASSQTIGQPQHF. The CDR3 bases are TGTGCCAGCAGCCAGACAATCGGTCAGCCCCAGCATTTT.

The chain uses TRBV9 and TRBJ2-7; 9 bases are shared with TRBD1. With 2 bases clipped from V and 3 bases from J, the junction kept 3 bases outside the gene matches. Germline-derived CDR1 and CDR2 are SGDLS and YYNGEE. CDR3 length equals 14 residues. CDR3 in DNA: TGTGCCAGCAGCGTCGAGACAGGGGGCTACGAGCAGTACTTC. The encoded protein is CASSVETGGYEQYF.

CDR3 sequence (DNA): TGTGCCACCCGCCGAATCGGGGAGCTGTTTTTT. Translated: CATRRIGELFF. The rearrangement links TRBV28 to TRBJ2-2, with no clear D. The CDR3 length is 11 residues. The germline V gene encodes CDR1 MDHEN and CDR2 SYDVKM. V lost 10 bases and J 7 bases, leaving 10 bases between the germline ends.

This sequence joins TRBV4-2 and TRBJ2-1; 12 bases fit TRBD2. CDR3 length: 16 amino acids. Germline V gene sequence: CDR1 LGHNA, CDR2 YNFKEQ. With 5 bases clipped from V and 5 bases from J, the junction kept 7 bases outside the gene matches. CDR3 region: CASSSRTSGINNEQFF. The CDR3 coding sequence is TGTGCCAGCAGCTCCAGGACTAGCGGGATTAACAATGAGCAGTTCTTC.